Listed below are T cell receptor beta chains from one sample, sequenced in a study of blood T cell repertoires in COVID-19. Using immunoSEQ multiplex PCR, the repertoire was profiled, and TCRdb retains in-frame clones only, with some absent. The repertoire consists of some 100,000 clones, with 84% occurring once and the leading ten covering 6% to 7%. Source material: peripheral blood. These receptors came from a woman in her 50s with acute or convalescent COVID-19. Both conserved end residues are part of each CDR3. The order of the fields is J gene, D gene, clone size, V gene, CDR3 DNA, CDR3 protein. A D gene is named only where the DNA matches it firmly. Clone size appears in some rows only: once, few, many, or a class for an expanded clone.

>TRBJ1-4|-|-|TRBV18
TGTGCCAGCTCAGGCCCAGATGAAAAACTGTTTTTT
CASSGPDEKLFF
>TRBJ2-3|-|-|TRBV5-4
TGTGCCAGCAGCCAAGGCGGGGATACGCAGTATTTT
CASSQGGDTQYF
>TRBJ1-1|TRBD1|-|TRBV28
TGTGCCAGCAGTCGTTACCGGACAGGGTCCCCTGAAGCTTTCTTT
CASSRYRTGSPEAFF
>TRBJ1-4|-|-|TRBV18
TGTGCCAGCTCACAGCGGTCAGGGAGGCCTCCCCGAGTTAATGAAAAACTGTTTTTT
CASSQRSGRPPRVNEKLFF
>TRBJ2-1|TRBD1|-|TRBV5-1
TGCGCCAGCAGCAAAACAGGGGCGGAGTATGGTGAGCAGTTCTTC
CASSKTGAEYGEQFF
>TRBJ2-4|-|once|TRBV28
TGTGCCAGCAGTTTATGGAACGGGCCAGGGAACATTCAGTACTTC
CASSLWNGPGNIQYF
>TRBJ1-2|-|-|TRBV19
TGTGCCAGTGGTAACAGGGAACACGGTGGCTACACCTTC
CASGNREHGGYTF
>TRBJ2-1|TRBD2|once|TRBV7-2
TGTGCCAGCAGCCCTAGCGGGGGCGACTCCTACAATGAGCAGTTCTTC
CASSPSGGDSYNEQFF
>TRBJ1-3|-|-|TRBV28
TGTGCCAGCAGTCTATATCTCGTAGGGGGTGGAAACACCATATATTTT
CASSLYLVGGGNTIYF
>TRBJ2-1|TRBD2|-|TRBV2
TGTGCCAGCAGTTGGACTAGCGGGGAGTACAATGAGCAGTTCTTC
CASSWTSGEYNEQFF
>TRBJ1-2|TRBD1|-|TRBV28
TGTGCCAGCAGTGGGGGACAGGGAACCTATGGCTACACCTTC
CASSGGQGTYGYTF
>TRBJ2-7|TRBD2|-|TRBV28
TGTGCCCGCCGGATGGGGGGGGGCTACGAGCAGTACTTC
CARRMGGGYEQYF
>TRBJ1-6|TRBD1|-|TRBV6-6
TGTGCCACTCAACAGGGGGCAGGTTCACCCCTCCACTTT
CATQQGAGSPLHF
>TRBJ2-3|-|-|TRBV9
TGTGCCAGCAGCGATGGCAGGGTCACAGATACGCAGTATTTT
CASSDGRVTDTQYF
>TRBJ1-6|TRBD1|-|TRBV11-2
TGTGCCAGCAGCTTAGTGGGGGGACAGAATTCACCCCTCCACTTT
CASSLVGGQNSPLHF
>TRBJ2-1|TRBD2|-|TRBV28
TGTGCCAGCAGTCAAATTACTCCCCCGAGGGGACTAGCGGGGGGAATTGAGCAGTTCTTC
CASSQITPPRGLAGGIEQFF
>TRBJ2-1|TRBD2|-|TRBV5-1
TGCGCCAGCTCCCCCCAGGGACTAGCGGGTTACAATGAGCAGTTCTTC
CASSPQGLAGYNEQFF
>TRBJ2-7|-|few|TRBV6-5
TGTGCCAGCAGGCTCAGGGATTCCTACGAGCAGTACTTC
CASRLRDSYEQYF
>TRBJ2-3|-|-|TRBV5-1
TGCGCCAGCAGCTTCCCGGGCACAGATACGCAGTATTTT
CASSFPGTDTQYF
>TRBJ1-4|TRBD1|-|TRBV5-1
TGCGCCAGCAGCCCGTTGACAGGGGGCAGTGAAAAACTGTTTTTT
CASSPLTGGSEKLFF
>TRBJ1-6|-|-|TRBV21-1
TGTGCCAGCAGCAAGATCCGGGACAGGGGGTATAGCTCCTATAATTCACCCCTCCACTTT
CASSKIRDRGYSSYNSPLHF
>TRBJ2-3|TRBD2|-|TRBV5-1
TGCGCCAGCAGCTGGAGCGGGGTTAGCACAGATACGCAGTATTTT
CASSWSGVSTDTQYF
>TRBJ2-3|-|-|TRBV3-1/TRBV3-2
TGTGCCAGCAGCCAAGGTGGGGCCCACCCGGTGGCGCAGTATTTT
CASSQGGAHPVAQYF
>TRBJ2-1|TRBD2|-|TRBV7-8
TGTGCCAGCAGCTTAGTAGCGGGGGGGCTTTCGGTTGAGCAGTTCTTC
CASSLVAGGLSVEQFF
>TRBJ1-2|-|-|TRBV5-6
TGTGCCAGCAGCTTCTTTCACTTCGGCTACACCTTC
CASSFFHFGYTF
>TRBJ2-3|-|-|TRBV27
TGTGCCAGCAGCCTGAACTTTGGAGCAGATACGCAGTATTTT
CASSLNFGADTQYF
>TRBJ2-3|TRBD1|-|TRBV25-1
TGTGCCAGCAGGCGACAGGGTTCGACAGATACGCAGTATTTT
CASRRQGSTDTQYF
>TRBJ2-1|TRBD1|-|TRBV5-1
TGCGCCAGCAGCAGCACCGGGACAGGAGGCAATGAGCAGTTCTTC
CASSSTGTGGNEQFF
>TRBJ1-2|-|-|TRBV5-1
TGCGCCAGCAGCTTGGTTGGGGGCGGCGGGGGCTACACCTTC
CASSLVGGGGGYTF
>TRBJ1-2|-|-|TRBV6-5
-
CASSSSDRGHRGYTF
>TRBJ2-1|-|once|TRBV4-1
TGCGCCAGCAGCCCAGTGCAGGGTTTAGGGGCTTATGAGCAGTTCTTC
CASSPVQGLGAYEQFF
>TRBJ2-7|-|once|TRBV14
TGTGCCAGCAGCGCCATCACAGGGAACTCCTACGAGCAGTACTTC
CASSAITGNSYEQYF
>TRBJ2-1|TRBD1|-|TRBV11-2
TGTGCCAGCAGCCCCTCCGGGACAGGGGGTTGGAATGAGCAGTTCTTC
CASSPSGTGGWNEQFF
>TRBJ2-2|-|-|TRBV2
TGTGCCAGCAGTGGAATGGGGCCTAACACCGGGGAGCTGTTTTTT
CASSGMGPNTGELFF
>TRBJ2-2|TRBD2|-|TRBV13
TGTGCCAGCAGCCGCAACCGACTAGCGGGCGGGGAGCTGTTTTTT
CASSRNRLAGGELFF
>TRBJ1-1|TRBD1|once|TRBV7-9
TGTGCCAGCAGCTTCGGATCTCAGGGGGCGACGCTGAACACTGAAGCTTTCTTT
CASSFGSQGATLNTEAFF
>TRBJ2-1|-|-|TRBV5-1
TGCGCCAGCAGCCCTTTCTCGGCAGGGTCCTACAATGAGCAGTTCTTC
CASSPFSAGSYNEQFF
>TRBJ1-1|TRBD1|-|TRBV5-1
TGCGCCAGCAGCGATTCAGGGGGCTACACTGAAGCTTTCTTT
CASSDSGGYTEAFF
>TRBJ1-5|-|-|TRBV6-1
TGTGCCAGCAGGGAAGGGGCCCAGGGGACTCAGCCCCAGCATTTT
CASREGAQGTQPQHF
>TRBJ1-1|-|-|TRBV4-1
TGCGCCAGCAGCCAAGACGGCGGGGACCTAGGCTCGGAAGCTTTCTTT
CASSQDGGDLGSEAFF
>TRBJ1-2|-|-|TRBV19
TGTGCCAGTAGTCAGGGGATTTCCTATGGCTACACCTTC
CASSQGISYGYTF
>TRBJ2-2|-|-|TRBV19
TGTGCCAGCATCGGGAGGGGGACAGCTAGGGAGCTGTTTTTT
CASIGRGTARELFF
>TRBJ2-3|-|few|TRBV19
TGTGCCAGTAGTAGGGACACCATCGATACGCAGTATTTT
CASSRDTIDTQYF
>TRBJ1-1|TRBD1|few|TRBV28
TGTGCCAGCCTCGGACAGGGTGCTTTCTTT
CASLGQGAFF
>TRBJ2-1|TRBD1|-|TRBV6-5
TGTGCCAGCAGAAATACAGGGGGCTCGTGGAATGAGCAGTTCTTC
CASRNTGGSWNEQFF
>TRBJ2-7|TRBD2|-|TRBV9
TGTGCCAGCAGCGTGGGGACTAGCGGGGGGTCCTACCCCTCCTACGAGCAGTACTTC
CASSVGTSGGSYPSYEQYF
>TRBJ2-7|TRBD1|-|TRBV5-1
TGCGCCAGCAGCTTACAGGGGCCGTCCTACGAGCAGTACTTC
CASSLQGPSYEQYF
>TRBJ1-2|TRBD1|-|TRBV5-1
TGCGCCAGCAGCTTGAGGGACAGAGGGGAATATAACTATGGCTACACCTTC
CASSLRDRGEYNYGYTF
>TRBJ1-1|TRBD1|-|TRBV9
TGTGCCAGCAGCTTTGGACAGGGGCCCCCTAACACTGAAGCTTTCTTT
CASSFGQGPPNTEAFF
>TRBJ2-7|TRBD1|-|TRBV30
TGTGCCTGGAGTGCCACAGGGGGGAATGGCTACGAGCAGTACTTC
CAWSATGGNGYEQYF
>TRBJ2-1|-|-|TRBV12-5
TGTGCTAGTGCCCTCAGGCGGGGGCAGAGGTACAATGAGCAGTTCTTC
CASALRRGQRYNEQFF
>TRBJ1-5|-|once|TRBV3-1/TRBV3-2
TGTGCCAGCAGCCAATATTATGGCAATCAGCCCCAGCATTTT
CASSQYYGNQPQHF
>TRBJ1-2|TRBD1|-|TRBV5-4
TGTGCCAGCAGCTGGACAGGAGCTAATGGCTACACCTTC
CASSWTGANGYTF
>TRBJ1-2|TRBD1|once|TRBV2
TGTGCCAGCAGTCGGGACAGGGAAAATGGCTACACCTTC
CASSRDRENGYTF
>TRBJ2-1|-|-|TRBV29-1
TGCAGCGTGGGCGCATCCTACAATGAGCAGTTCTTC
CSVGASYNEQFF
>TRBJ1-3|-|-|TRBV6-5
TGTGCCAGCAGTTACCCACGGGGCTCTGGAAACACCATATATTTT
CASSYPRGSGNTIYF
>TRBJ1-4|-|-|TRBV7-2
TGTGCCAGCAGCAGACTCGGGGGTGCAACTAATGAAAAACTGTTTTTT
CASSRLGGATNEKLFF
>TRBJ2-3|TRBD2|-|TRBV30
TGTGCCTGGAGTTTCAGCGGGGCCGCCACAGATACGCAGTATTTT
CAWSFSGAATDTQYF
>TRBJ2-4|TRBD1|-|TRBV5-6
TGTGCCAGCAGCTTGGCAGTGACAGGGAAAAACATTCAGTACTTC
CASSLAVTGKNIQYF
>TRBJ1-4|-|-|TRBV18
TGTGCCAGCTCACCACAAGTGGGGGCTGGGAATGAAAAACTGTTTTTT
CASSPQVGAGNEKLFF